One T cell receptor (beta chain) is described in this entry. No cognate antigen has been identified for it. No base quality values were provided; no much bigger clone lies one nucleotide off. The data were taken from a study of identical twins (dated by TCRdb to the mid-2010s). With regard to the full study: The study deep-sequenced TCR alpha and beta repertoires from monozygotic twins, unrelated adults of various ages and cord blood to test whether fetal clonotypes persist. To rule out contamination, the twin experiments were replicated at different times with different library preparation protocols. The paper as a whole reports these results and caveats: Compared with coincidental sharing between unrelated individuals, out-of-frame TCR alpha sequences shared between twins showed an excess of sequences with low generation probability. Because the same donors could not be followed over many years, the conclusions relied on cross-sectional statistical analysis. Fewer insertions were carried by abundant cord blood beta clonotypes; a weaker similar trend was observed in young adult naive repertoires, while no such trend was observed in memory repertoires. A weaker excess of twin sharing was found in beta out-of-frame sequences because the signal-to-noise ratio was lowered by fewer shared sequences. Zero-insertion analyses could be partly confounded by invariant T cells such as MAIT and iNKT, though diverse VJ usage argued against such confounding for most clonotypes. Out-of-frame TCR alpha sharing in monozygotic twins was systematically underestimated by recombination models, whereas sharing between unrelated individuals was in agreement with the recombination models.

Every donor was a healthy Caucasian. The twin cohort consisted of three pairs of female monozygotic twins, all aged about 18 to 29 years. The RNA used for TCR libraries was isolated from peripheral blood mononuclear cells. To prepare the library, 5' RACE was applied. The instrument given in TCRdb is Illumina HiSeq 2000. A universal primer binding site was introduced by template switching, and a unique molecular identifier was present in the final cDNA, enabling accurate counting of TCR cDNA molecules. First-strand cDNA for TCR alpha and beta chains was synthesized from specific primers in the conserved constant-segment region. To control for contamination, every cDNA library was double barcoded, receiving both a SMART-Mk sample barcode and Illumina barcodes. TruSeq adapter sequences along with Illumina sample barcodes were introduced in two successive PCR steps. TCR alpha and beta cDNA libraries were sequenced on the Illumina HiSeq platform with custom primers. The paper's processing steps were these. MiGEC processed the raw reads to extract unique molecular identifiers, while MiXCR was used to determine the CDR3 positions. Recombination models were inferred per individual with the repgenHMM and IGoR tools using an EM algorithm. The analysis of shared clonotypes was done with the tcR package in R, with sharing normalized by the product of cloneset sizes. To study raw recombination without the effects of thymic and clonal selection, out-of-frame nonproductive sequences were analyzed. TCRdb's own reprocessing of the public reads used fastp at Q25 and MiXCR and kept productive beta chains. Each record represents a unique CDR3 protein, reported with the most common genes and DNA among its rows. These V and J calls derive from TCRdb rather than the authors' analysis. This sample holds approximately 700,000 distinct CDR3 sequences; about 18% were observed only once. Together, the top ten hold under 15% of the sample.

Looking up the germline V gene (reference sequence) yields CDR1 SEHNR and CDR2 FQNEAQ. From cysteine to phenylalanine, the CDR3 is 14 amino acids long. The sequence is cut down to CDR3 DNA, 42 bases in frame from base 1. At the junction V is shortened by 6 bases and J by 4 bases, with 16 bases in between. The data also belong to a second study, concerning T cells expressing NK-cell markers. According to the second study: Under 10 donors provided sorted CD3+CD56+NKG2C+, CD3+CD56+NKG2C- and CD3+CD56-NKG2C+ T-cell subsets, whose TCR beta-chain repertoires were profiled. Of the eight sequenced donors, seven were found to be HCMV-seropositive and one was found to be HCMV-seronegative. In several experiments an anti-gammadeltaTCR antibody was added to restrict sorting to alphabetaTCR-expressing T cells. For six donors, the dominant CD3+CD56+NKG2C+ clonotypes were among the top 10 CD8+ clonotypes and accounted for about 1.0-7.0% of CD8+ T cells. Those dominant clonotypes were again the most abundant among CD3+CD56-NKG2C+ cells in a few donors, at about 25-60.1%. Whether the expanded NKG2C-expressing T cell clones were specific for HCMV antigens remained unclear. The eight sequenced donors were randomly selected healthy volunteers, three men and five women. A commercial ELISA kit detecting HCMV-specific IgG in serum was used to determine HCMV serostatus. For several donors, unsorted PBMC were also used to sequence bulk peripheral blood T-cell repertoires. Reads were demultiplexed and grouped by UMI with MIGEC, and clonotypes were assembled and quantified with MiTCR. To exclude erroneous sequences, only TCR cDNA sequences supported by at least two reads were retained. The tcR package was used for downstream repertoire analysis, and clonotypes were matched between fractions using CDR3 nucleotide sequence together with V segment. VDJmatch was used to annotate antigen specificity against VDJdb, with one amino acid substitution in CDR3 allowed.

What was sequenced was PBMCs. Recombination connected TRBV7-9 to TRBJ2-7; possibly the D gene is TRBD1, per 6 matching bases. The TCR was taken from a young woman in good health. The CDR3 protein is CASRTSAQGYEQYF. The nucleotide sequence is given as TGTGCCAGCAGAACCTCGGCTCAGGGGTACGAGCAGTACTTC.